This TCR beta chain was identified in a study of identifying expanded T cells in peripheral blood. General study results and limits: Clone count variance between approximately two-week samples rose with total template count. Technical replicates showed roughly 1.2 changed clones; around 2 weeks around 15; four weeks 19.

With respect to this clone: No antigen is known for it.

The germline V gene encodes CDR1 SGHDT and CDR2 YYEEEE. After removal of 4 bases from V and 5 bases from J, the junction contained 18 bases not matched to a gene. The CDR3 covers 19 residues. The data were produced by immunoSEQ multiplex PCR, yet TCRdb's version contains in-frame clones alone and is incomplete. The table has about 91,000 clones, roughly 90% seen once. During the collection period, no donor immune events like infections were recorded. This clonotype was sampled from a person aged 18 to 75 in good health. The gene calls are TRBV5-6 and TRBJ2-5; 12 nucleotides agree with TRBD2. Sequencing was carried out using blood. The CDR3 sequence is CASSLLTSGRIRVEETQYF. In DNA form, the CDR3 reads TGTGCCAGCAGCCTTTTGACTAGCGGGAGAATCAGAGTTGAGGAGACCCAGTACTTC.